This T cell receptor (beta chain) was recovered during a study of T-cell memory formation after mild COVID-19. Study-level points and caveats: Clones that shrank (day 15 to 85) were balanced CD4/CD8, whereas later expanders leaned CD4+. Contracting CD4+ clones sat mainly in CM and EM; CD8+ in EMRA. Pre-infection memory already had some responding clones, implying cross-reactive memory joined.

TCRdb re-analysed the 5' RACE reads in MiXCR, keeping a single row per CDR3 protein. The sample has 250,000 to 400,000 distinct CDR3 sequences; approximately 15% are singletons. In the case of this clonotype: Its antigen remains unidentified.

The CDR3 has 17 residues. Unmatched junction bases numbered 12, after V lost 5 bases and J lost 2 bases. The chain couples TRBV12-3 or TRBV12-4 to TRBJ2-3; 8 bases are a match to TRBD2. The sample consisted of PBMCs or a T cell subset sorted from them (not recorded which). The TCR sequence derives from a man aged 18 to 35 who had mild COVID-19 (a few samples of this study predate the infection). Cell type and time point are not known. The CDR3: CASSARGGPSLTDTQYF. The CDR3 DNA is TGTGCCAGCAGTGCACGCGGGGGGCCGTCCCTCACAGATACGCAGTATTTT.